One and the same sample provided the 9 T cell receptor beta chains below, sequenced in a study of shared clonotypes between healthy human individuals. Repertoires were generated with immunoSEQ multiplex PCR, while TCRdb's copy carries only in-frame clones and drops some. The table shows around 1.1 million clones, with about four fifths occurring only once. The specimen sequenced was memory CD4+ T cells from PBMCs. The subset was: CD45RA-negative fraction. The receptors were gathered from a man in his late teens or twenties in good health. Some clones in this sample may be carry-over from other donors' samples.

This clone was detected only a few times. The CDR3, as DNA: TGTGCCAGCAGCTTTGGACAGGGGGCCACTGAAGCTTTCTTT. This translates into CASSFGQGATEAFF. The chain is built from TRBV11-2 and TRBJ1-1; 11 positions agree with TRBD1. Unmatched junction bases numbered 1, after V lost 3 bases and J lost 4 bases. This CDR3 has 14 amino acids. Germline V gene lookup returns CDR1 SGHAT and CDR2 FQNNGV.

This chain uses TRBV11-2 with TRBJ1-2, with a weak D call TRBD1 (6 bases). Germline V lookup: CDR1 SGHAT, CDR2 FQNNGV. The V end was cut by 4 bases, the J end by 0 bases, with 18 bases between. The CDR3 is 17 amino acids. The CDR3 sequence: CASSSWVRGIANYGYTF. CDR3 bases: TGTGCCAGCAGCTCGTGGGTCAGGGGCATAGCTAACTATGGCTACACCTTC.

Ten or more counts support this clone. The rearrangement uses TRBV5-1 and TRBJ1-1; D might be TRBD1 (5 bases). Germline values: CDR1 SGHRS, CDR2 YFSETQ. The V gene lost 2 bases and the J gene lost 5 bases, with 10 bases spanning the gap. The CDR3 sequence is 13 residues long. The CDR3 DNA sequence: TGCGCCAGCAGCTTCACGGGACGGACTGAAGCTTTCTTT. Amino acids: CASSFTGRTEAFF.

This chain connects TRBV2 to TRBJ1-2; D perhaps matches TRBD1 (5 bases). Trimming left V 2 bases short and J 8 bases short, with 12 bases between. Germline values: CDR1 SNHLY, CDR2 FYNNEI. The CDR3 spans 13 residues. CDR3 amino acids: CASSEMGDGGYTF. CDR3 DNA sequence: TGTGCCAGCAGTGAAATGGGGGACGGCGGCTACACCTTC.

The rearrangement links TRBV7-2 to TRBJ2-5; D is possibly TRBD1 (6 bases). The V and J ends lost 1 base and 1 base respectively, with 13 bases between them. This CDR3 region has 16 residues. Germline lookup yields CDR1 SGHTA and CDR2 FQGNSA. CDR3 amino acids: CASSLEARGPQETQYF. CDR3 DNA: TGTGCCAGCAGCTTAGAGGCCAGGGGCCCCCAAGAGACCCAGTACTTC.

The chain recombines TRBV29-1 with TRBJ2-3; 14 bases are a match to TRBD2. The CDR3 totals 17 residues. V was clipped by 6 bases and J by 2 bases; unmatched bases: 10. Germline V gene data show CDR1 as SQVTM and CDR2 as ANQGSEA. The DNA for the CDR3 is TGCAGCGTCCCCGGGACTAGCGGGAGTTCGGTCACAGATACGCAGTATTTT. This codes for CSVPGTSGSSVTDTQYF.

The rearrangement links TRBV10-3 to TRBJ2-1; 13 bases match TRBD2. V lost 1 base, J lost 5 bases, and 8 bases stayed unmatched. This CDR3 is 18 amino acids long. The germline V gene encodes CDR1 ENHRY and CDR2 SYGVKD. DNA for the CDR3: TGTGCCATCAGTGAGTACGTGGGACTAGCGGGACTAGACAATGAGCAGTTCTTC. As protein: CAISEYVGLAGLDNEQFF.

This rearrangement joins TRBV10-3 to TRBJ2-1; D is unresolved. CDR3 length: 13 amino acids. Germline V gene sequence: CDR1 ENHRY, CDR2 SYGVKD. Trimming removed 3 bases at V and 5 bases at J, with 8 bases between. CDR3 in DNA: TGTGCCATCAGTGAACGTCAGAACAATGAGCAGTTCTTC. Translation: CAISERQNNEQFF.

The chain combines TRBV19 with TRBJ2-3; 8 nucleotides align to TRBD2. The germline gives CDR1 LNHDA, CDR2 SQIVND (reference sequence). V was pared by 7 bases and J by 4 bases, with 13 bases of the junction left unmatched. This CDR3 has 16 residues. CDR3 nucleotide sequence: TGTGCCAGTATGAGGGGGGGACTAGGGATAGCAGATACGCAGTATTTT. This translates into CASMRGGLGIADTQYF.